This TCR beta chain was observed in a study of TIL therapy for anti-PD-1-resistant metastatic lung cancer. Study-level information: Tumors had a median PD-L1 proportion score of about 6%. By whole-exome sequencing, median non-synonymous tumor mutation burden was around 1.5 mutations per megabase.

Details on this clone: Its antigen is as yet unknown.

The CDR3 has 13 residues. Germline loops: CDR1 MNHEY, CDR2 SVGAGI. Trimming pared 7 bases from V and 2 bases from J, leaving 9 bases between. This was the immunoSEQ v3 assay. The data were produced by immunoSEQ multiplex PCR, yet TCRdb's version contains in-frame clones alone and is incomplete. The sample lists roughly 20,000 clones, over 70% occurring once. Study results and caveats: Infused TIL clonotypes partially replaced the baseline blood repertoire, then decayed over months. Treatment-naive, never-smoker and oncogene-addicted patients were overrepresented in this highly selected cohort.

The time point here: pre-treatment sample, taken before nivolumab and TIL therapy. Material: blood, obtained at baseline. This receptor was taken from a person between 25 and 80 years old with non-small cell lung cancer. This chain connects TRBV6-5 to TRBJ2-1; D remains ambiguous. The CDR3 is CASKAVTYNEQFF. CDR3 nucleotides: TGTGCCAGCAAGGCAGTTACCTACAATGAGCAGTTCTTC.